A single sample gave rise to the 21 T cell receptor beta chains below, sequenced in a study of identical twins. TCRdb passed the 5' RACE reads through MiXCR, listing each CDR3 protein once. The sample lists under 900,000 distinct CDR3 sequences, over 15% seen once, with approximately 14% in the top ten. These data are also associated with another study on T cells expressing NK-cell markers.

The sample consisted of PBMCs. The receptor source for this set is a woman younger than 30 in good health.

This clonotype turned up a few times. This chain links TRBV20-1 with TRBJ2-1, with 8 bases aligning to TRBD2. Looked up from germline, CDR1 is DFQATT and CDR2 is SNEGSKA (reference sequence). Trimming at V came to 1 base and at J to 6 bases, leaving 5 bases not matched to a gene. The CDR3 contains 14 residues. The CDR3, as DNA: TGCAGTGCTAGAGGGCAGCGGGGGCCCAATGAGCAGTTCTTC. It yields the protein CSARGQRGPNEQFF.

This clonotype was detected a few times. The rearrangement links TRBV20-1 to TRBJ2-3, with D maybe TRBD1 (5 bases). The CDR3 totals 13 residues. Trimming pared 0 bases from V and 2 bases from J, leaving 6 bases between. Per the germline V gene, CDR1 is DFQATT and CDR2 is SNEGSKA (reference sequence). The CDR3 protein is CSARDRDTDTQYF. The CDR3 DNA sequence: TGCAGTGCTAGAGACAGGGACACAGATACGCAGTATTTT.

This clonotype was found a few times. The rearrangement uses TRBV5-1 and TRBJ1-1; D call uncertain. This CDR3 region has 11 residues. V lost 0 bases to trimming and J lost 7 bases, with 4 bases between them. In germline, CDR1 is SGHRS, CDR2 YFSETQ. Here the CDR3 DNA reads TGCGCCAGCAGCTTGGGAAATGAAGCTTTCTTT. This codes for CASSLGNEAFF. The full variable domain, its missing parts supplied by reference TRBV5-1 and TRBJ1-1, is KAGVTQTPRYLIKTRGQQVTLSCSPISGHRSVSWYQQTPGQGLQFLFEYFSETQRNKGNFPGRFSGRQFSNSRSEMNVSTLELGDSALYLCASSLGNEAFFGQGTRLTVV.

The chain combines TRBV20-1 with TRBJ2-1; TRBD2 agrees at 14 bases. V gave up 0 bases and J gave up 6 bases; unmatched junction bases: 7. Germline V lookup: CDR1 DFQATT, CDR2 SNEGSKA (reference sequence). This CDR3 spans 17 amino acids. The CDR3 here is CSARDPGLAGVSNEQFF. In DNA, the CDR3 is TGCAGTGCTAGAGATCCGGGACTAGCGGGAGTCTCCAATGAGCAGTTCTTC.

With respect to this clonotype: A read error may explain this, as a much larger clone is one base away. This likely comes from a read error, as the CDR3 has no conserved phenylalanine or tryptophan at its end. This chain uses TRBV5-1 with TRBJ2-1; 8 bases fit TRBD1. CDR3 length: 14 amino acids. Losses at the gene ends were 3 bases for V and 6 bases for J; bases not matched to a gene: 5. CDR1 is SGHRS, CDR2 YFSETQ, per germline. CDR3 region: CASSSTGERNEQFL. Here the CDR3 DNA reads TGCGCCAGCAGCTCGACAGGGGAGCGCAATGAGCAGTTCCTC.

V and J are TRBV27 and TRBJ2-3, with D unresolved. The CDR3 sequence is 15 residues long. Trimming took off 6 bases at V and 2 bases at J, with 15 bases between the two ends. Germline V gene sequence: CDR1 MNHEY, CDR2 SMNVEV (reference sequence). CDR3 nucleotide sequence: TGTGCCAGCAGCGATAGGCCGACCCCCACAGATACGCAGTATTTT. Amino acid sequence: CASSDRPTPTDTQYF.

This clonotype showed up just a few times. The gene calls are TRBV12-3 or TRBV12-4 and TRBJ1-1; perhaps TRBD1 as D (5 bases). The CDR3 is 12 amino acids. The ends were cut back, 6 bases at V and 8 bases at J, with 13 bases in the middle. The CDR3, as DNA: TGTGCCAGCAGCCCGGGACCTGGGGAAGCTTTCTTT. Amino acids: CASSPGPGEAFF.

J is TRBJ2-6 and V is TRBV5-5; the match to TRBD1 covers 8 bases. The germline gives CDR1 SGHKS, CDR2 YYEKEE (reference sequence). The CDR3 covers 18 residues. V lost 0 bases and J lost 2; bases outside the gene matches: 7. In DNA, the CDR3 is TGTGCCAGCAGCTTGGAGAGACAGGGGTTAGCTGGGGCCAACGTCCTGACTTTC. This sequence encodes CASSLERQGLAGANVLTF.

The chain combines TRBV12-3 or TRBV12-4 with TRBJ2-7, with 8 bases identical to TRBD1. V trimming: 4 bases; J trimming: 1 base; junction bases outside the gene matches: 6. This CDR3 is built from 15 residues. The chain's CDR3 is CASSSTRTGSYEQYF. The CDR3 DNA is TGTGCCAGCAGTTCCACTAGGACAGGGTCCTACGAGCAGTACTTC.

This chain links TRBV11-3 with TRBJ1-4; 8 bases agree with TRBD1. The germline CDR1 and CDR2 sequences are SGHNT and YENEEA. V trimming: 5 bases; J trimming: 4 bases; junction bases outside the gene matches: 9. This CDR3 is built from 16 residues. CDR3 loop: CASSPIRGQDNEKLFF. The CDR3 DNA is TGTGCCAGCAGCCCCATCAGGGGACAGGATAATGAAAAACTGTTTTTT. Using reference TRBV11-3 and TRBJ1-4 for the parts outside the CDR3, the full variable domain is EAGVVQSPRYKIIEKKQPVAFWCNPISGHNTLYWYLQNLGQGPELLIRYENEEAVDDSQLPKDRFSAERLKGVDSTLKIQPAELGDSAVYLCASSPIRGQDNEKLFFGSGTQLSVL.

In this sample, this clonotype turned up a few times. The rearrangement uses TRBV12-3 or TRBV12-4 and TRBJ2-2; D possibly corresponds to TRBD1 (6 bases). V lost 6 bases and J lost 3, with 11 bases in between. This CDR3 is 14 amino acids long. The DNA of the CDR3 is TGTGCCAGCAGATATGCAGGGGACACCGGGGAGCTGTTTTTT. This sequence encodes CASRYAGDTGELFF.

The chain links TRBV10-2 to TRBJ2-7; 14 bases are a match to TRBD2. V lost 7 bases and J lost 4; bases outside the gene matches: 6. Germline CDR1 reads WSHSY; CDR2 reads SAAADI. The CDR3 totals 15 residues. CDR3 DNA sequence: TGCGCCAGCAACAACCGGACTAGCGGGAGGTACGAGCAGTACTTC. Protein product: CASNNRTSGRYEQYF.

CDR3 residues: CASSPDRDTDTQYF. As DNA, the CDR3 is TGCGCCAGCAGCCCGGACAGAGACACAGATACGCAGTATTTT. The rearrangement links TRBV5-1 to TRBJ2-3; D perhaps matches TRBD1 (6 bases). Germline V gives CDR1 SGHRS, CDR2 YFSETQ. The V and J ends lost 4 bases and 2 bases respectively, with 11 bases between them. CDR3 length: 14 residues.

This clonotype has a handful of counts. V is TRBV14 and J is TRBJ2-5; D ambiguous. This CDR3 contains 15 residues. V lost 0 bases, J lost 1 base, and 9 bases lay in between. Germline CDR1 reads SGHDN; CDR2 reads FVKESK. The CDR3 sequence: CASSQDLAVQETQYF. In DNA form, the CDR3 reads TGTGCCAGCAGCCAAGATCTGGCAGTCCAAGAGACCCAGTACTTC.

This clonotype was seen a handful of times. As DNA, the CDR3 is TGTGCCAGCTCACCACAGACAGGGTCAAATACGCAGTATTTT. It translates to CASSPQTGSNTQYF. The J gene is TRBJ2-3, the V gene TRBV18; TRBD1 aligns across 7 bases. CDR1 is KGHSH and CDR2 is LQKENI in the germline V gene. The V gene end was trimmed by 1 base and the J gene end by 7 bases; junction bases not matched to a gene: 5. This CDR3 region has 14 residues.

This chain uses TRBV5-1 with TRBJ2-2, with no clear D. This CDR3 is built from 17 residues. Trimming removed 2 bases at V and 0 bases at J, with 14 bases between. Germline CDR1 SGHRS, CDR2 YFSETQ. The CDR3 region has the DNA TGCGCCAGCAGCTTCGTAGGGTTGGGGTCGAACACCGGGGAGCTGTTTTTT. Translated, it gives CASSFVGLGSNTGELFF.

This chain connects TRBV7-6 to TRBJ2-2; D may be TRBD1 (5 bases). CDR3 length: 14 residues. Germline CDR1 reads SGHVS; CDR2 reads FNYEAQ. The germline V and J ends were trimmed by 3 bases and 2 bases, with 7 bases remaining between them. CDR3 amino acids: CASSFRDNTGELFF. In nucleotides, the CDR3 is TGTGCCAGCAGCTTCAGGGATAACACCGGGGAGCTGTTTTTT. Supplemented by reference TRBV7-6 and TRBJ2-2, the full variable domain reads GAGVSQSPRYKVTKRGQDVALRCDPISGHVSLYWYRQALGQGPEFLTYFNYEAQQDKSGLPNDRFSAERPEGSISTLTIQRTEQRDSAMYRCASSFRDNTGELFFGEGSRLTVL.

The rearrangement joins TRBV24-1 to TRBJ2-2; D possibly corresponds to TRBD1 (5 bases). V was clipped by 12 bases and J by 7 bases, with 20 bases between them. This CDR3 spans 14 amino acids. CDR1 is KGHDR, CDR2 SFDVKD, per germline. Written as DNA, the CDR3 is TGTGCCCCCCCCCCCAGATCGGACAACGGGGAGCTGTTTTTT. Its translation is CAPPPRSDNGELFF.

The table lists this clonotype with a few counts. The chain recombines TRBV25-1 with TRBJ1-1, with a weak D call TRBD1 (6 bases). V was shortened by 2 bases and J by 9 bases, with 10 bases between the two germline ends. Germline CDR1 and CDR2: MGHDK and SYGVNS. This CDR3 comprises 12 residues. The CDR3 DNA follows: TGTGCCAGCAGTGAACCACAGGGTAAAGCTTTCTTT. It yields the protein CASSEPQGKAFF.

V and J are TRBV7-2 and TRBJ2-1; 7 nucleotides align to TRBD2. Germline CDR1 SGHTA, CDR2 FQGNSA. Trimming took 9 bases from V and 9 from J; bases not matched to a gene: 11. There are 13 residues in the CDR3. Written as DNA, the CDR3 is TGTGCCAGTTCGGGGAGGGAATTTAGTGAGCAGTTCTTC. This codes for CASSGREFSEQFF.

The chain employs TRBV29-1 and TRBJ2-7; 7 nucleotides align to TRBD2. This CDR3 is 12 amino acids long. Losses at the gene ends were 4 bases for V and 6 bases for J; bases not matched to a gene: 6. The germline gives CDR1 SQVTM, CDR2 ANQGSEA. The CDR3 here is CSVGTSVSEQYF. DNA of the CDR3: TGCAGCGTTGGCACTAGCGTCTCCGAGCAGTACTTC.